This TCR beta chain is from a study of human T cells and chemical hapten exposure. Whole-study results and caveats: The immune response of these alopecia patients might not match healthy individuals'.

TCRdb reprocessed the RACE reads with MiXCR, giving one entry per CDR3 protein. This table has 350,000 to 400,000 distinct CDR3 sequences, approximately 5.1% appearing once. Time point indicated: pre-sensitization, week 0. Treatment defined: therapeutic diphenylcyclopropenone sensitization with weekly scalp DPC. This clonotype was picked up many times. Its antigen remains unknown. Germline-derived CDR1 and CDR2 are MNHNS and SASEGT. The CDR3 has 14 residues. V lost 2 bases and J 5 bases, leaving 11 bases between the germline ends. The chain uses TRBV6-1 and TRBJ2-3; the D is unclear. The sample here was whole blood, taken in connection with sensitization to the hapten diphenylcyclopropenone (DPC). This sequence originates from a woman in her 50s with alopecia areata. Some clones in this sample may be carry-over from other donors' samples. The CDR3 bases are TGTGCCAGCAGTGAATGGGCTGGAGTAGATACGCAGTATTTT. Protein product: CASSEWAGVDTQYF.